Included here is one T cell receptor (beta chain) sequence, with context. Its antigen is currently unknown. A read error may explain this, as a much larger clone is one base away. The ends lost 5 bases at V and 4 bases at J; junction bases unmatched: 6. The CDR3 is made up of 14 amino acids. HTBI primers from iRepertoire and Arm-PCR of CDR3 regions yielded the TCR beta libraries. Using its own MiXCR run on the multiplex PCR reads, TCRdb lists one record per CDR3 protein. The sample lists over 450,000 distinct CDR3 sequences; about 22% were seen once. Time point specified: persistent/refractory GD, antithyroid drugs over 5 years with positive TRAb. PBMC RNA was the source of the TCR library. These data belong to a study of regulatory T cells in long-lasting Graves disease. Study overall: The term persistent Graves' disease signified upward of 5 years on antithyroid drugs with positive TSH receptor antibodies. Study-wide findings and caveats: Persistent disease preferred TRBV28, TRBJ1-2 and TRBJ2-5; new disease, TRBV20-1 and TRBJ2-1. New patients shared fewer public clonotypes (approximately 970) than persistent patients did (over 2,500).

The chain combines TRBV12-3 or TRBV12-4 with TRBJ1-1; TRBD1 matches 8 bases. The TCR originated in a female donor with Graves disease. The material sequenced was peripheral blood mononuclear cells (PBMCs), taken when the disease was refractory, from a patient treated with antithyroid drugs. CDR3 sequence: CASSTTGEATEAFF. CDR3 nucleotide sequence: TGTGCCAGCAGTACGACAGGGGAAGCCACTGAAGCTTTCTTT.